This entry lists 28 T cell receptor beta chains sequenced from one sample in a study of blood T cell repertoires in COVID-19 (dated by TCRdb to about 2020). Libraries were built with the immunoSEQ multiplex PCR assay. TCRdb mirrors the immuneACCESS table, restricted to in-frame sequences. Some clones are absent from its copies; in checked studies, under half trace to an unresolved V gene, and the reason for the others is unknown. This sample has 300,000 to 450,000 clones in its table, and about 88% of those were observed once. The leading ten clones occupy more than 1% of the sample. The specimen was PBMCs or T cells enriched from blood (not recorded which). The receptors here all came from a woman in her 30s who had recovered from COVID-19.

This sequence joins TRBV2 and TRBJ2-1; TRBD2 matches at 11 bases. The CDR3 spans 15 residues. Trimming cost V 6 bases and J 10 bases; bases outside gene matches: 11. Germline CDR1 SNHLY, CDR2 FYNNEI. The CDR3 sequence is CASRTGSGGADEQFF. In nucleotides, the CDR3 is TGTGCCAGCAGGACGGGTAGCGGGGGGGCTGACGAGCAGTTCTTC.

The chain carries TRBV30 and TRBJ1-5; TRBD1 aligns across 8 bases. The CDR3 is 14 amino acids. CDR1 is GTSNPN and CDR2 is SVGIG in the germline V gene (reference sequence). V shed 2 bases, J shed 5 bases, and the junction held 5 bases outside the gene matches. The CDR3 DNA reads TGTGCCTGGAGTCGCGGACAGGGAGATCAGCCCCAGCATTTT. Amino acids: CAWSRGQGDQPQHF.

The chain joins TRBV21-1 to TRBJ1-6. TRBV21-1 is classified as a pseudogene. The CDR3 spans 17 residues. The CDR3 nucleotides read TGTGCCAGCAGCGACTGGGAGGGGAGCTCCTATAATTCACCCCTCCACTTT. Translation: CASSDWEGSSYNSPLHF.

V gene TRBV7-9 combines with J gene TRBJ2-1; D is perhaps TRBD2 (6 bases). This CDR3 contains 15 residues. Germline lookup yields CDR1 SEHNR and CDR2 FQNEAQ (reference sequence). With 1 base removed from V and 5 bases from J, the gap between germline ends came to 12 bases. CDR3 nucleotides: TGTGCCAGCAGCTTAGTACGCGGGGTTGACAATGAGCAGTTCTTC. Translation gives CASSLVRGVDNEQFF.

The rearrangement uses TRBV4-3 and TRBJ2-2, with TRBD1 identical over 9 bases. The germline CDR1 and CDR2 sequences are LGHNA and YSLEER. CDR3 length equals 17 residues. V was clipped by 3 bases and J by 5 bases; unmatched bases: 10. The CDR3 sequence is CASSQGLQGARTGELFF. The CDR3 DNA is TGCGCCAGCAGCCAGGGCTTACAGGGGGCAAGGACCGGGGAGCTGTTTTTT.

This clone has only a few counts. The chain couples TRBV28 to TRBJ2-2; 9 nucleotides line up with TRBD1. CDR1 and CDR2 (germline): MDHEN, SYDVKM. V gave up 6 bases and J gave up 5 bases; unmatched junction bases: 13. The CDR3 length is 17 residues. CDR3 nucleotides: TGTGCCAGCAGGAGAGGGCGGGACAGGGATTGGACCGGGGAGCTGTTTTTT. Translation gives CASRRGRDRDWTGELFF. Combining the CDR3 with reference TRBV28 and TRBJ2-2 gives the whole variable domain DVKVTQSSRYLVKRTGEKVFLECVQDMDHENMFWYRQDPGLGLRLIYFSYDVKMKEKGDIPEGYSVSREKKERFSLILESASTNQTSMYLCASRRGRDRDWTGELFFGEGSRLTVL.

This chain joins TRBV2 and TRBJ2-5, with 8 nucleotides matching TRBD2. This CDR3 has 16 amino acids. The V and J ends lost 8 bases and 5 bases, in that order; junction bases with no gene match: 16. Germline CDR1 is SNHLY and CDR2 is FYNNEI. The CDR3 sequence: CASWGTPGGRWETQYF. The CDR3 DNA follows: TGTGCCAGCTGGGGGACACCGGGGGGGCGTTGGGAGACCCAGTACTTC.

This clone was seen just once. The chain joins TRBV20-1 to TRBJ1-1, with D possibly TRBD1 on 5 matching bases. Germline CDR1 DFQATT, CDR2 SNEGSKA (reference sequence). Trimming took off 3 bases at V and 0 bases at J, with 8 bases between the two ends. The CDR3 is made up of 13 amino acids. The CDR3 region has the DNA TGCAGTGCTAGTCCAGGGATGAACACTGAAGCTTTCTTT. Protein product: CSASPGMNTEAFF.

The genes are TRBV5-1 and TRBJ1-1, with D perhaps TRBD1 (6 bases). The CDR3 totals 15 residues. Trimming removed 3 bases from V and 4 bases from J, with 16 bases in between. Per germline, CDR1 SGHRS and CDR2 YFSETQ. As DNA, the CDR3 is TGCGCCAGCAGCTGGAAGGGGGAAAGGTCCACTGAAGCTTTCTTT. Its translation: CASSWKGERSTEAFF.

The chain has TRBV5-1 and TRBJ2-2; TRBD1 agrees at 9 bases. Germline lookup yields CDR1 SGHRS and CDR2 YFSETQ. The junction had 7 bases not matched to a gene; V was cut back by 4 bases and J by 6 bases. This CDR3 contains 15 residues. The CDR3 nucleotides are TGCGCCAGCAGCACGGGACAGGGAGATGCCGGGGAGCTGTTTTTT. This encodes CASSTGQGDAGELFF.

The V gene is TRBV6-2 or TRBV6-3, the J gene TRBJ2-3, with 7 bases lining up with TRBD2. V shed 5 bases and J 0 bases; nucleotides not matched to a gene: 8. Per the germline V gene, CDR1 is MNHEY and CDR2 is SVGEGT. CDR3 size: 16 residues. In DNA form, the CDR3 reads TGTGCCAGCAGTCCGCCGTGGCGGGGGAGCACAGATACGCAGTATTTT. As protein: CASSPPWRGSTDTQYF.

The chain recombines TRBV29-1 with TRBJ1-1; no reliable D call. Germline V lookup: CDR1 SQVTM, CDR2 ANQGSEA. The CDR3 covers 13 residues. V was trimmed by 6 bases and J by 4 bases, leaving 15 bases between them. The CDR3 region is CSVPVLGGTEAFF. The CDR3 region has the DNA TGCAGCGTCCCGGTCCTCGGAGGCACTGAAGCTTTCTTT.

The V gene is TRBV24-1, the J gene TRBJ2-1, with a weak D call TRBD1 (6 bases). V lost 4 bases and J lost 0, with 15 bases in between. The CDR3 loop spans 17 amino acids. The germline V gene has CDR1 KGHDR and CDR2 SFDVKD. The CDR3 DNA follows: TGTGCCACCAGTGAGTGGACAGCCGGAAGCTCCTACAATGAGCAGTTCTTC. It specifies CATSEWTAGSSYNEQFF.

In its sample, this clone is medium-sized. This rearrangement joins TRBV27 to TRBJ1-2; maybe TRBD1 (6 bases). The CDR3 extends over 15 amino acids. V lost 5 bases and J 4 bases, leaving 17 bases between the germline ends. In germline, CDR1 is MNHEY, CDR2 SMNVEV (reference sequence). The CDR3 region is CASSPLAGAAYGYTF. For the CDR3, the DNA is TGTGCCAGCAGTCCCCTGGCGGGGGCGGCCTATGGCTACACCTTC.

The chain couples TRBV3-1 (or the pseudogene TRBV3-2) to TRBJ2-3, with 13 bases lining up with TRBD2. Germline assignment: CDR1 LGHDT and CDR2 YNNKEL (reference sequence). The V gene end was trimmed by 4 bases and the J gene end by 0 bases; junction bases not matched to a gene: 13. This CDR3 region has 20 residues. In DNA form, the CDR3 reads TGTGCCAGCAGCCTCCGAGGGGTTACTAGCGGGGGGGGAAGCACAGATACGCAGTATTTT. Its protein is CASSLRGVTSGGGSTDTQYF.

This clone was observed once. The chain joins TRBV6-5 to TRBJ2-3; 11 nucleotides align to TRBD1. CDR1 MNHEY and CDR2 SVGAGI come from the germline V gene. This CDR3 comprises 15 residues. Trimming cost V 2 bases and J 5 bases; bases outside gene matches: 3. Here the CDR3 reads CASSYGQGAGDTQYF. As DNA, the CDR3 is TGTGCCAGCAGTTACGGACAGGGGGCTGGAGATACGCAGTATTTT.

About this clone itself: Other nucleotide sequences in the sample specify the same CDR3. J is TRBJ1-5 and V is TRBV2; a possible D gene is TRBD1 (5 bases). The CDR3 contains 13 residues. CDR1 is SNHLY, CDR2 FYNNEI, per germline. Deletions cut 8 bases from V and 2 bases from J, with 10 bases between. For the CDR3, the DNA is TGTGCCAGCGGAGGGGACGGCAATCAGCCCCAGCATTTT. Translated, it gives CASGGDGNQPQHF.

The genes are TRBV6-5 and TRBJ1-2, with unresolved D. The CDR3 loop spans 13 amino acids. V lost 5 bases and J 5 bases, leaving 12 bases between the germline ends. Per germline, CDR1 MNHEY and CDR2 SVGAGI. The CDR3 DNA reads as TGTGCCAGCAGTCGGATCGGGGTATATGGCTACACCTTC. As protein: CASSRIGVYGYTF.

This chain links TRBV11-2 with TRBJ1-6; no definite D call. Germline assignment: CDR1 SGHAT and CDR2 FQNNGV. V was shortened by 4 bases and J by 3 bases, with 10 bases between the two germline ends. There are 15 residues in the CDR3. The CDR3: CASSYTGYYNSPLHF. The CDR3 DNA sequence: TGTGCCAGCAGCTACACGGGATACTATAATTCACCCCTCCACTTT.

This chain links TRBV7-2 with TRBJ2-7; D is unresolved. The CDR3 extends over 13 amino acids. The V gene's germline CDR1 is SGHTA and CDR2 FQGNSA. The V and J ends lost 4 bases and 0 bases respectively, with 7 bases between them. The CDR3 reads CASSSSGSYEQYF. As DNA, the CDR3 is TGTGCCAGCAGCTCCTCCGGCTCCTACGAGCAGTACTTC.

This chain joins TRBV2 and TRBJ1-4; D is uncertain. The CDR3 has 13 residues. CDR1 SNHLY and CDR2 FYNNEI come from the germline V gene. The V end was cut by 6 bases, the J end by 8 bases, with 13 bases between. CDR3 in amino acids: CASSQDGGEKLFF. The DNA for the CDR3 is TGTGCCAGCAGCCAAGACGGAGGAGAAAAACTGTTTTTT. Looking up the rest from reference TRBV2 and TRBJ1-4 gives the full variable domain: EPEVTQTPSHQVTQMGQEVILRCVPISNHLYFYWYRQILGQKVEFLVSFYNNEISEKSEIFDDQFSVERPDGSNFTLKIRSTKLEDSAMYFCASSQDGGEKLFFGSGTQLSVL.

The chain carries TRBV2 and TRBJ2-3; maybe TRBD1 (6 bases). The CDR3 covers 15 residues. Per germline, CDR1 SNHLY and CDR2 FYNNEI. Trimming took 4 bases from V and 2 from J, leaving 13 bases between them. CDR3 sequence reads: CASSVWTVTTDTQYF. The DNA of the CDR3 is TGTGCCAGCAGTGTGTGGACAGTGACCACAGATACGCAGTATTTT.

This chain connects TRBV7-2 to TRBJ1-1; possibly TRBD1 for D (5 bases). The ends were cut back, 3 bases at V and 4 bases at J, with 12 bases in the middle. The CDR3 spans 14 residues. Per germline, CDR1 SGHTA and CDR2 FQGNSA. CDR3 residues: CASSFAGFFTEAFF. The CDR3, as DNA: TGTGCCAGCAGCTTCGCAGGGTTTTTCACTGAAGCTTTCTTT.

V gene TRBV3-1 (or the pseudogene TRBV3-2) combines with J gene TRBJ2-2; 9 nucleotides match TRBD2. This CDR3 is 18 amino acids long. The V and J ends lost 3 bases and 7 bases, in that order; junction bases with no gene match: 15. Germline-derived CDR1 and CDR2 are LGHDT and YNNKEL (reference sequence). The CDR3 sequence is CASSQASGDLIQVGELFF. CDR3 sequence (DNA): TGTGCCAGCAGCCAGGCTAGCGGGGACCTCATCCAGGTCGGGGAGCTGTTTTTT.

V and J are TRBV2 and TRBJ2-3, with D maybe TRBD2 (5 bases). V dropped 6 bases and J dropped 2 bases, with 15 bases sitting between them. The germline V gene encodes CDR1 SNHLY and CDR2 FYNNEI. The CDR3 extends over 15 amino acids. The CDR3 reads CASRSRGRDTDTQYF. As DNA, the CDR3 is TGTGCCAGCAGATCCCGGGGTAGGGACACAGATACGCAGTATTTT.

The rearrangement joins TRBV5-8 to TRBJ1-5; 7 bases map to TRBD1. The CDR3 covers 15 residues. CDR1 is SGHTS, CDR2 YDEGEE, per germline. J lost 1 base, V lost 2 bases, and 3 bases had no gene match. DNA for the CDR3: TGTGCCAGCAGCTTTAGGACAGGAAGCAATCAGCCCCAGCATTTT. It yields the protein CASSFRTGSNQPQHF. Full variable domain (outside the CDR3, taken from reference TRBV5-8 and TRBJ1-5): EAGVTQSPTHLIKTRGQQATLRCSPISGHTSVYWYQQALGLGLQFLLWYDEGEERNRGNFPPRFSGRQFPNYSSELNVNALELEDSALYLCASSFRTGSNQPQHFGDGTRLSIL.

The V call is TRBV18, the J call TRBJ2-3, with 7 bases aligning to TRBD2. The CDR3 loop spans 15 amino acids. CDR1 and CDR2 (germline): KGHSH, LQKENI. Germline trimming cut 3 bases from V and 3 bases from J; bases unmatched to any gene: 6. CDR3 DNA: TGTGCCAGCTCACCCCAGCGGGACCCAACAGATACGCAGTATTTT. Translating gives CASSPQRDPTDTQYF.

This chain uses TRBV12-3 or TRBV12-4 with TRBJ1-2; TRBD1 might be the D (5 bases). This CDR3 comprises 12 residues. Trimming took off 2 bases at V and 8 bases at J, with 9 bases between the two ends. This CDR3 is CASSLREGGYTF. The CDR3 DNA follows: TGTGCCAGCAGTTTAAGGGAGGGGGGCTACACCTTC.